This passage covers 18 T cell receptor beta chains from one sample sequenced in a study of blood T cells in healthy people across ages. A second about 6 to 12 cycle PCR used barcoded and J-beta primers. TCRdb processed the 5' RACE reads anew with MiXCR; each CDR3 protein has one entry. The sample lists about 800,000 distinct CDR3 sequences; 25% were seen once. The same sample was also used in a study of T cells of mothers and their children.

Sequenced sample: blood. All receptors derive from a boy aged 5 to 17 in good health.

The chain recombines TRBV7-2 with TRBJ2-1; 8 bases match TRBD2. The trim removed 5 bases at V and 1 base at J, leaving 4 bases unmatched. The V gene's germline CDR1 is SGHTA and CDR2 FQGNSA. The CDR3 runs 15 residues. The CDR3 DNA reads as TGTGCCAGCAGCCAGCGGGGGCCTTCCTACAATGAGCAGTTCTTC. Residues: CASSQRGPSYNEQFF.

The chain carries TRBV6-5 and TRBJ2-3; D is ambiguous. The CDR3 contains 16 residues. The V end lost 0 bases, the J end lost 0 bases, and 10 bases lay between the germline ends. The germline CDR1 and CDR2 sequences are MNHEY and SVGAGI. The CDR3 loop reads CASSYSIQHSTDTQYF. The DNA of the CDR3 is TGTGCCAGCAGTTACTCGATTCAGCACAGCACAGATACGCAGTATTTT.

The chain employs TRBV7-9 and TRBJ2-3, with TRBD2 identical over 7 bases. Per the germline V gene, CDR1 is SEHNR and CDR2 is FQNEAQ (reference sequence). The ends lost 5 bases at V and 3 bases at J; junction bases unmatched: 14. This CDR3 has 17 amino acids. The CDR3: CASSAGTNLRGTDTQYF. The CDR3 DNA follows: TGTGCCAGCAGCGCCGGGACTAACCTTAGAGGTACAGATACGCAGTATTTT.

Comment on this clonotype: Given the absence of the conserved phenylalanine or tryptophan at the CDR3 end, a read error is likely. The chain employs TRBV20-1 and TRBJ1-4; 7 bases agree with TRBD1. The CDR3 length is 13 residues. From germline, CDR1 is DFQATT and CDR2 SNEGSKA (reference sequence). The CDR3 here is CSASGQTPEKLFV. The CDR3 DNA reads TGCAGCGCCTCGGGACAGACCCCTGAAAAACTGTTTGTT.

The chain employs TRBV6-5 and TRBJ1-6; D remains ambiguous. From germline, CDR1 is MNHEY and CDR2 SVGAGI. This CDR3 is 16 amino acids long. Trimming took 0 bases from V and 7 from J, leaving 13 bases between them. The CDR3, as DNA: TGTGCCAGCAGTTACTCAATCCACAGCTCAAATTCACCCCTCCACTTT. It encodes CASSYSIHSSNSPLHF.

CDR3 in DNA: TGTGCCAGCAGCCAATCACTAGGACCTTCCACGCTTTTCTCCTACAATGAGCAGTTCTTC. Its translation is CASSQSLGPSTLFSYNEQFF. The chain has TRBV14 and TRBJ2-1; tentative D call: TRBD2 (5 bases). The CDR3 has 20 amino acids. The germline V and J ends were trimmed by 2 bases and 0 bases, with 23 bases remaining between them. CDR1 is SGHDN and CDR2 is FVKESK in the germline V gene. Full variable domain (remainder filled in from reference TRBV14 and TRBJ2-1): EAGVTQFPSHSVIEKGQTVTLRCDPISGHDNLYWYRRVMGKEIKFLLHFVKESKQDESGMPNNRFLAERTGGTYSTLKVQPAELEDSGVYFCASSQSLGPSTLFSYNEQFFGPGTRLTVL.

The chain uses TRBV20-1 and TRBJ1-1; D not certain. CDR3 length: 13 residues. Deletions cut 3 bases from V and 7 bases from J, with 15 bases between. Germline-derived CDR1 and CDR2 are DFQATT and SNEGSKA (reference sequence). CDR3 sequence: CSASPVAGGEAFF. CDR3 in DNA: TGCAGTGCTAGCCCGGTGGCAGGCGGTGAAGCTTTCTTT.

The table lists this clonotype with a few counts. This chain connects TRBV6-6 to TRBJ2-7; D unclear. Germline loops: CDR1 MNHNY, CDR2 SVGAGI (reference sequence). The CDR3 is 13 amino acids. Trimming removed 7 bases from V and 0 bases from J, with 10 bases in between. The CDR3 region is CASTSGNSYEQYF. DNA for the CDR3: TGTGCCAGCACCTCTGGGAACTCCTACGAGCAGTACTTC.

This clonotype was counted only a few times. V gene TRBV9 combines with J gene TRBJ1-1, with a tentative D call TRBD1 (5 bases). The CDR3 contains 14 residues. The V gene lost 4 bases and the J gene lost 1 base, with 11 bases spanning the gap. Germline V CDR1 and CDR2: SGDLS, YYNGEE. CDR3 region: CASSSPGQNTEAFF. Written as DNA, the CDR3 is TGTGCCAGCAGCTCTCCCGGACAGAACACTGAAGCTTTCTTT.

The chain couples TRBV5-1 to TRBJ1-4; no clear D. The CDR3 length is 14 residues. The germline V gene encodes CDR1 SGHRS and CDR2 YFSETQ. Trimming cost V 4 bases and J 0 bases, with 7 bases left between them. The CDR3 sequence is CASSDQSTNEKLFF. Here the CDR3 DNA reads TGCGCCAGCAGCGACCAGTCAACTAATGAAAAACTGTTTTTT.

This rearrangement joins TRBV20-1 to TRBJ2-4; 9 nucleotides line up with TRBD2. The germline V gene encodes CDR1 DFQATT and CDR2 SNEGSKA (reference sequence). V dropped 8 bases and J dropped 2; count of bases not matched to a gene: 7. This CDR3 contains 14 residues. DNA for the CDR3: TGCAGTACCTTCCTAGCGGGGACCAAAAACATTCAGTACTTC. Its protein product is CSTFLAGTKNIQYF.

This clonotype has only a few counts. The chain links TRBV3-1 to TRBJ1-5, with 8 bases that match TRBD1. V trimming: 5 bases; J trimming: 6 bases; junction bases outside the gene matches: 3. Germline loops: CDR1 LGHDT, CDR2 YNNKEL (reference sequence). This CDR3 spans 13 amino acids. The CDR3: CASSKDRVQPQHF. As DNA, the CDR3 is TGTGCCAGCAGCAAGGACAGGGTTCAGCCCCAGCATTTT. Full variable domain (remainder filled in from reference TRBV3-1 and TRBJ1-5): DTAVSQTPKYLVTQMGNDKSIKCEQNLGHDTMYWYKQDSKKFLKIMFSYNNKELIINETVPNRFSPKSPDKAHLNLHINSLELGDSAVYFCASSKDRVQPQHFGDGTRLSIL.

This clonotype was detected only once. This CDR3 reads CASSEFLGGEQYF. CDR3 nucleotide sequence: TGTGCCAGCAGTGAGTTTTTAGGGGGCGAGCAGTACTTC. The chain couples TRBV2 to TRBJ2-7, with D possibly being TRBD1 (6 bases). The ends were cut back, 3 bases at V and 6 bases at J, with 12 bases in the middle. This CDR3 has 13 residues. CDR1 is SNHLY, CDR2 FYNNEI, per germline.

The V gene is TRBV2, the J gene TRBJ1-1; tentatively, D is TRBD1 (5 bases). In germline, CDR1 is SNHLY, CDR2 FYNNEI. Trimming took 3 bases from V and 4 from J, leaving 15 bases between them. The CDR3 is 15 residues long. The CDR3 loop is CASSDDAGRGTEAFF. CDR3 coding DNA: TGTGCCAGCAGTGACGACGCGGGGAGGGGCACTGAAGCTTTCTTT.

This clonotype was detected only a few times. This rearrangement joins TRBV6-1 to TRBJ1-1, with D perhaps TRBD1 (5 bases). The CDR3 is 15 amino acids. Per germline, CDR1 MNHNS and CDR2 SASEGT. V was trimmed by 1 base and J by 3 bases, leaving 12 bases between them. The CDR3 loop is CASSEEGVRDTEAFF. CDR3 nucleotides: TGTGCCAGCAGTGAAGAGGGAGTCAGGGACACTGAAGCTTTCTTT.

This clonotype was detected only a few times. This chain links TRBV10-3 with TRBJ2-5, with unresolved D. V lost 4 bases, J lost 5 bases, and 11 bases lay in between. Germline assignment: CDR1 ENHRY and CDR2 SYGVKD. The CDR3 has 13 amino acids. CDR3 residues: CAISGSSGETQYF. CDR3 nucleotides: TGTGCCATCAGTGGCTCTAGTGGGGAGACCCAGTACTTC.

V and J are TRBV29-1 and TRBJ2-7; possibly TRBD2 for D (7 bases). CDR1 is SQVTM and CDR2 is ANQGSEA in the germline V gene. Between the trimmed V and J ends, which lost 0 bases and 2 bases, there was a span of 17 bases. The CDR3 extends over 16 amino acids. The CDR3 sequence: CSVEDWGAGATYEQYF. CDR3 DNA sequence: TGCAGCGTTGAAGATTGGGGGGCGGGAGCCACCTACGAGCAGTACTTC.

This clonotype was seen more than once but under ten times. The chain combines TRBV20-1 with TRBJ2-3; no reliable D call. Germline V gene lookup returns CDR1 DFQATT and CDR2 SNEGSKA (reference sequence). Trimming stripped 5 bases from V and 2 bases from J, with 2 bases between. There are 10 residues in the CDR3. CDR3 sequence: CSAYTDTQYF. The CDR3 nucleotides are TGCAGTGCTTACACAGATACGCAGTATTTT.